The present entry profiles one T cell receptor beta chain with its context. This clonotype was counted only a few times. No cognate antigen has been identified for it. Base qualities are not recorded, but no much larger clone differs from it by a single base. TCR cDNA was made using 5'RACE template switching, a step that added a universal primer site and unique molecular identifiers. Priming of cDNA synthesis was performed from both the TCR alpha and TCR beta constant segments. Library amplification used two PCR steps, and the second PCR step added sample barcodes and sequencing adapters. Sequencing of libraries was done on Illumina HiSeq 2500 (2x100 bp) or NovaSeq (2x150 bp). From the authors' description of their analysis: MIGEC was used to demultiplex reads and collapse the reads into UMI consensus sequences, and MiXCR was used for V(D)J alignment. Clonotypes responding to the vaccine were identified with edgeR on replicate PBMC samples, with the criteria of FDR below 0.01 and a log2 fold change above 5 up to day 15. CD4 or CD8 identity was assigned to each bulk clonotype according to whether the clonotype was present at higher abundance in the sequenced CD4 repertoire or the sequenced CD8 repertoire. The public sequencing data were trimmed at Q25 with fastp and processed into clonotypes with MiXCR by TCRdb, which kept only in-frame beta chains. Each CDR3 protein gets just one entry, which takes the most common genes and DNA from the rows behind it. These V and J calls rely on TCRdb rather than the paper's analysis. The sample contains about 550,000 distinct CDR3 sequences, roughly 19% of them found a single time. The ten largest clones capture over 11% of the sample.

The CDR3 spans 15 residues, from the cysteine through the phenylalanine. Only the CDR3 DNA stays, 45 bases, in frame from base 1. CDR1 and CDR2, per the germline V gene, are MNHNS and SASEGT. Trimmed from V: 6 bases; trimmed from J: 4 bases; junction bases lacking a gene match: 7. The data were obtained in a study of T cells after yellow fever vaccination (dated by TCRdb to between 2018 and 2021). For the study in its entirety: The SMART-Seq v4 Ultra Low Input RNA kit was used to prepare libraries from fractions with low cell numbers. To track T-cell clones before and after primary and booster YFV17D yellow fever vaccination, bulk TCR alpha and beta repertoires were sequenced longitudinally. Two healthy male donors, one aged 18 to 29 and one aged 30 to 40 years, made up the cohort. Bulk PBMC replicates and cell subsets were isolated from blood drawn at multiple timepoints before and after both primary and secondary immunization. What the study reported, not specific to this receptor: The secondary T-cell response was weaker than the primary response but faster, peaking on day 5 instead of day 15. A small share of clonotypes occurred in both CD4 and CD8 compartments, likely arising from convergent recombination. Computational filtering was required because FACS-sorted repertoires could contain abundant contaminating clonotypes from the bulk population. After the booster, most clones that had expanded after primary vaccination were detected again (around 97% of CD4 and over 75% of CD8), suggesting broad maintenance of memory. Because the study included only a couple of donors, the extent to which the findings can be generalized is limited.

The label giving this sample's treatment or condition can be read as: live attenuated yellow fever vaccine strain. At each blood-draw timepoint, two biological replicates of bulk PBMCs were collected. PBMCs were isolated from peripheral blood using a standard Ficoll-Paque protocol. TriZol was used to extract RNA from bulk PBMCs, CD4 and CD8 fractions, and dextramer-positive and dextramer-negative fractions. The sequence derives from a young man who received the YFV17D yellow fever vaccine. Sequencing was performed on PBMCs, taken 15 days after the yellow fever booster vaccination. The chain was built from TRBV6-1 and TRBJ2-2; 8 central bases correspond to TRBD1. In nucleotide form, the sequence is TGTGCCAGCAGCCGACAGGGGCTAGTCACCGGGGAGCTGTTTTTT. Its product reads: CASSRQGLVTGELFF.